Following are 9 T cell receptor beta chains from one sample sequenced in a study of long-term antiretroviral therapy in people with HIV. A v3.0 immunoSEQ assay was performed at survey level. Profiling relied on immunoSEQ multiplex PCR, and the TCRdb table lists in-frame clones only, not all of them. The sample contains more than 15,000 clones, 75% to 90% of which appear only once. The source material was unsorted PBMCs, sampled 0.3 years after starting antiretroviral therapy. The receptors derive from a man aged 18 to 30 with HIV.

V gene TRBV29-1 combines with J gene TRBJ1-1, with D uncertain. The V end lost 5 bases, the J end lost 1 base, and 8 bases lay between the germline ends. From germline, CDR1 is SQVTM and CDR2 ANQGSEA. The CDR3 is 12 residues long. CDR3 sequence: CSVPTENTEAFF. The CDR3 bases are TGCAGCGTTCCCACAGAGAACACTGAAGCTTTCTTT.

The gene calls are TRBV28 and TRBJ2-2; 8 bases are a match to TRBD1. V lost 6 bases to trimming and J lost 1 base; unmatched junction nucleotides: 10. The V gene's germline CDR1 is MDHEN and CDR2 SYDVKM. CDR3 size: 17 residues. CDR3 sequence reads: CASRPFPGTGNTGELFF. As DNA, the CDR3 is TGTGCCAGCAGACCTTTCCCCGGGACAGGGAACACCGGGGAGCTGTTTTTT.

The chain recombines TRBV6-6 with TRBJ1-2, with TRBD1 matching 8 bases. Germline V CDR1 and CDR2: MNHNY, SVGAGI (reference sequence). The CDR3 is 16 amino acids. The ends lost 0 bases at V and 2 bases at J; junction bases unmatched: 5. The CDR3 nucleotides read TGTGCCAGCAGTTACTCGCAGGGGGCGCAGAACTATGGCTACACCTTC. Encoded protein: CASSYSQGAQNYGYTF.

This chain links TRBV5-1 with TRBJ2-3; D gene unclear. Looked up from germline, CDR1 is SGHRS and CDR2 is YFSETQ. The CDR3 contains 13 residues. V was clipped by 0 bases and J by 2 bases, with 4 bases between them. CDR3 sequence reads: CASSLAVTDTQYF. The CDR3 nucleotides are TGCGCCAGCAGCTTGGCGGTCACAGATACGCAGTATTTT.

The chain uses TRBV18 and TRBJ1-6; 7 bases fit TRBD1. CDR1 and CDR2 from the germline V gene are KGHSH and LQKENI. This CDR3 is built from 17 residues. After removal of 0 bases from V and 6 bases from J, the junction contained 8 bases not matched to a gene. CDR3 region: CASSPPNRGGGNSPLHF. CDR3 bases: TGTGCCAGCTCACCACCGAACAGGGGAGGAGGTAATTCACCCCTCCACTTT.

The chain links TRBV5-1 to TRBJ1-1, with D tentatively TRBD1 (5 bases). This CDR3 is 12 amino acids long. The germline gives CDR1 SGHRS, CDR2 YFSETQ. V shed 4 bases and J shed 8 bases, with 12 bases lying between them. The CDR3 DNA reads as TGCGCCAGCAGCCCGGCAGGGATAGAAGCTTTCTTT. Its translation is CASSPAGIEAFF.

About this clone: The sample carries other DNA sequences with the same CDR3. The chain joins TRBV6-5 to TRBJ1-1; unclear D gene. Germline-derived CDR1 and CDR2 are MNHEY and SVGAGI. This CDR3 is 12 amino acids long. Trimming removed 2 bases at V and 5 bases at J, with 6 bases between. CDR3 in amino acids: CASSYGGTEAFF. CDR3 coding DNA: TGTGCCAGCAGTTACGGCGGTACTGAAGCTTTCTTT.

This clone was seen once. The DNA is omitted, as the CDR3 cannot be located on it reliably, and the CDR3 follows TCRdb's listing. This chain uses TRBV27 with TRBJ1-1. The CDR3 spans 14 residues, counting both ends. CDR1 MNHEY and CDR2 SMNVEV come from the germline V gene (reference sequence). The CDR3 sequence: CASSFGPGNTEAFF.

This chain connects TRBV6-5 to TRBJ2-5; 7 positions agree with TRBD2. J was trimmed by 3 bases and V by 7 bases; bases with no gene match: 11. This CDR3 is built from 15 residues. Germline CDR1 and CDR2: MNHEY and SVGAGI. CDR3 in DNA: TGTGCCAGCAAGGGGAATAGGGCGGGGGAAGAGACCCAGTACTTC. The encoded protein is CASKGNRAGEETQYF.